These T cell receptor beta chains were read from a single sample in a study of chemoradiotherapy in HPV16-positive cancers. Using immunoSEQ multiplex PCR, the repertoire was profiled, and TCRdb retains in-frame clones only, with some absent. The repertoire includes several thousand clones, 65% to 75% of them detected once, and less than 6.5% sits in the top ten. Material: tumor tissue, obtained from a patient who underwent chemoradiotherapy. The source is a human donor with HPV-associated anogenital cancer. Each CDR3 is given with its conserved first and last residue. Each record gives: CDR3 length, V gene, J gene, clone size, D gene, CDR3 protein, CDR3 DNA. D genes are given only for firm matches. Only some rows state a clone size, as once, few, many or a class for expanded clones.

15,TRBV6-5,TRBJ2-7,NA,NA,CASSYGLGSSYEQYF,TGTGCCAGCAGTTACGGATTAGGCTCATCCTACGAGCAGTACTTC
15,TRBV30,TRBJ2-1,NA,TRBD2,CAWSVLAGGNNEQFF,TGTGCCTGGAGTGTACTAGCGGGAGGAAACAATGAGCAGTTCTTC
16,TRBV7-3,TRBJ2-1,NA,TRBD1,CASSSGRDRSLNEQFF,TGTGCCAGCAGTTCTGGCCGGGACAGGTCGTTGAATGAGCAGTTCTTC
8,TRBV6-4,TRBJ1-2,NA,NA,CASSPPTF,TGTGCCAGCAGTCCCCCCACCTTC
14,TRBV6-6,TRBJ1-5,NA,NA,CASSWDFGNQPQHF,TGTGCCAGCAGCTGGGACTTCGGCAATCAGCCCCAGCATTTT
15,TRBV7-9,TRBJ2-5,NA,NA,CASSLSGDIQETQYF,TGTGCCAGCAGCTTATCCGGGGACATTCAAGAGACCCAGTACTTC
18,TRBV7-9,TRBJ2-5,NA,TRBD2,CASSPRASGRTTKETQYF,TGTGCCAGCAGCCCCAGGGCTAGCGGGAGGACGACTAAAGAGACCCAGTACTTC
15,TRBV10-2,TRBJ1-6,NA,NA,CASSELSSYNSPLHF,TGCGCCAGCAGTGAGTTGAGCTCCTATAATTCACCCCTCCACTTT
14,TRBV6-1,TRBJ1-2,NA,TRBD1,CASTLQGAIYGYTF,TGTGCCAGCACCCTACAGGGGGCGATCTATGGCTACACCTTC
14,TRBV2,TRBJ2-7,NA,NA,CASTKDRLFYEQYF,TGTGCCAGCACCAAAGACAGGCTCTTCTACGAGCAGTACTTC
16,TRBV5-4,TRBJ2-7,NA,NA,CASSPGQFGSSYEQYF,TGTGCCAGCAGCCCGGGGCAGTTTGGGAGCTCCTACGAGCAGTACTTC
13,TRBV5-1,TRBJ1-6,NA,NA,CASSLALDSPLHF,TGCGCCAGCAGCTTGGCCCTAGATTCACCCCTCCACTTT
16,TRBV6-1,TRBJ2-7,NA,TRBD1,CASSEGGTVLSYEQYF,TGTGCCAGCAGTGAAGGGGGGACAGTTCTTTCCTACGAGCAGTACTTC
14,TRBV7-3,TRBJ2-1,NA,NA,CASSLNGRVNEQFF,TGTGCCAGCAGCTTAAACGGGAGAGTTAATGAGCAGTTCTTC
15,TRBV7-6,TRBJ2-3,NA,TRBD1,CASSDRDRLGNTQYF,TGTGCCAGCAGCGACCGGGACAGACTCGGGAATACGCAGTATTTT
13,TRBV30,TRBJ1-1,large,NA,CAWKPKRYTEAFF,TGTGCCTGGAAACCTAAGAGGTACACTGAAGCTTTCTTT
16,TRBV19,TRBJ1-2,NA,NA,CASSIDGEAAFYGYTF,TGTGCCAGTAGTATAGATGGGGAAGCAGCTTTCTATGGCTACACCTTC
15,TRBV7-2,TRBJ2-3,NA,NA,CASSLQGMSTDTQYF,TGTGCCAGCAGCTTACAGGGGATGTCGACAGATACGCAGTATTTT
15,TRBV7-2,TRBJ1-2,NA,TRBD1,CASREGTGIGYGYTF,TGTGCCAGCAGGGAGGGGACAGGGATTGGCTATGGCTACACCTTC
13,TRBV11-3,TRBJ1-1,NA,TRBD1,CACRGLGNTEAFF,TGTGCCTGCAGGGGGCTAGGAAACACTGAAGCTTTCTTT
15,TRBV5-5,TRBJ1-5,NA,NA,CASSWGTVPQEPQHF,TGTGCCAGCAGCTGGGGTACCGTCCCGCAGGAGCCCCAGCATTTT
15,TRBV5-1,TRBJ2-3,few,NA,CASSLGGLLTDTQYF,TGCGCCAGCAGCTTGGGTGGACTATTAACAGATACGCAGTATTTT
15,TRBV13,TRBJ2-2,few,NA,CASSPRDANTGELFF,TGTGCCAGCAGCCCACGGGACGCGAACACCGGGGAGCTGTTTTTT
16,TRBV12-2,TRBJ2-7,NA,NA,CASRKPGSGLTYEQYF,TGTGCAAGTCGTAAACCAGGGAGCGGCTTGACCTACGAGCAGTACTTC
13,TRBV6-1,TRBJ2-3,few,TRBD1,CASRTGEVDTQYF,TGTGCCAGCAGGACAGGGGAGGTAGATACGCAGTATTTT
12,TRBV27,TRBJ2-7,NA,NA,CASRDHHYEQYF,TGTGCCAGCAGGGACCATCACTACGAGCAGTACTTC
16,TRBV6-5,TRBJ2-3,NA,TRBD2,CASSYSGTSGTDTQYF,TGTGCCAGCAGTTACTCGGGGACTAGCGGAACAGATACGCAGTATTTT
13,TRBV9,TRBJ1-2,NA,NA,CASSVGDTYGYTF,TGTGCCAGCAGCGTAGGTGACACCTATGGCTACACCTTC
13,TRBV28,TRBJ2-5,NA,NA,CASTWAGGETQYF,TGTGCCAGCACGTGGGCGGGCGGGGAGACCCAGTACTTC
13,TRBV19,TRBJ2-5,NA,NA,CASSFQPGETQYF,TGTGCCAGTAGTTTCCAACCTGGAGAGACCCAGTACTTC
13,TRBV30,TRBJ2-5,NA,NA,CAWSVGGQETQYF,TGTGCCTGGAGTGTGGGGGGCCAAGAGACCCAGTACTTC
13,TRBV7-2,TRBJ2-1,NA,NA,CASETPGENEQFF,TGTGCCAGCGAGACCCCGGGGGAGAATGAGCAGTTCTTC
15,TRBV7-2,TRBJ2-3,NA,TRBD2,CASSSGLAGLLSQYF,TGTGCCAGCAGCTCAGGACTAGCGGGACTTTTGTCGCAGTATTTT
16,TRBV5-1,TRBJ2-3,NA,NA,CASSARTGQFTDTQYF,TGCGCCAGTAGCGCTCGAACGGGACAATTCACAGATACGCAGTATTTT
17,TRBV25-1,TRBJ2-2,NA,NA,CASTPKLPGRGSGELFF,TGTGCCAGCACCCCCAAACTTCCAGGCAGGGGTTCGGGGGAGCTGTTTTTT
14,TRBV19,TRBJ2-2,NA,TRBD2,CASQGLAYTGELFF,TGTGCCAGCCAGGGACTAGCGTACACCGGGGAGCTGTTTTTT
13,TRBV14,TRBJ1-1,NA,NA,CASSQWGNTEAFF,TGTGCCAGCAGCCAGTGGGGGAACACTGAAGCTTTCTTT
15,TRBV7-9,TRBJ2-5,few,TRBD2,CASSRGTSKQETQYF,TGTGCCAGCAGCCGGGGGACTAGCAAACAAGAGACCCAGTACTTC
14,TRBV29-1,TRBJ2-5,once,TRBD1,CSVDGDRGLETQYF,TGCAGCGTTGATGGGGACAGGGGGCTGGAGACCCAGTACTTC
13,TRBV6-4,TRBJ2-3,NA,NA,CASSRDSTDTQYF,TGTGCCAGCAGTAGGGACAGCACAGATACGCAGTATTTT
16,TRBV23-1,TRBJ1-1,few,NA,CASSHTGPPGGTEAFF,TGCGCCAGCAGCCACACAGGCCCCCCGGGGGGCACTGAAGCTTTCTTT
15,TRBV27,TRBJ2-5,NA,TRBD1,CASSLGTGPQETQYF,TGTGCCAGCAGCCTCGGGACAGGGCCCCAAGAGACCCAGTACTTC
13,TRBV9,TRBJ1-2,NA,TRBD1,CASSGQGLYGYTF,TGTGCCAGCAGCGGACAGGGCCTCTATGGCTACACCTTC
13,TRBV2,TRBJ1-1,few,NA,CASSRDARTEAFF,TGTGCCAGCAGTCGGGACGCTCGCACTGAAGCTTTCTTT
14,TRBV7-3,TRBJ2-5,NA,NA,CASSLTWDQETQYF,TGTGCCAGCAGCTTAACATGGGATCAGGAGACCCAGTACTTC
12,TRBV28,TRBJ1-4,NA,NA,CASSFGYEKLFF,TGTGCCAGCAGTTTTGGGTACGAAAAACTGTTTTTT
15,TRBV29-1,TRBJ2-3,NA,TRBD2,CSAWKRERGTDTQYF,TGCAGCGCCTGGAAGCGGGAGAGGGGCACAGATACGCAGTATTTT
16,TRBV6-5,TRBJ2-5,NA,TRBD1,CASSYSGTEPQETQYF,TGTGCCAGCAGTTACTCCGGGACAGAACCTCAAGAGACCCAGTACTTC
14,TRBV5-1,TRBJ2-5,NA,NA,CASSFRADQETQYF,TGCGCCAGCAGCTTTAGGGCAGACCAAGAGACCCAGTACTTC
15,TRBV2,TRBJ1-5,NA,NA,CASSEARRQRQPQHF,TGTGCCAGCAGTGAAGCGAGGAGACAGCGGCAGCCCCAGCATTTT
16,TRBV9,TRBJ1-1,NA,NA,CASSPGVGFVNTEAFF,TGTGCCAGCAGCCCCGGGGTAGGGTTCGTGAACACTGAAGCTTTCTTT
13,TRBV5-1,TRBJ1-6,NA,NA,CASTDGVNSPLHF,TGCGCCAGTACGGACGGAGTTAATTCACCCCTCCACTTT
13,TRBV6-6,TRBJ2-3,NA,NA,CASSYGSTDTQYF,TGTGCCAGCAGTTACGGCAGCACAGATACGCAGTATTTT
15,TRBV2,TRBJ2-2,NA,NA,CASSRIWANLRELFF,TGTGCCAGCAGCCGCATATGGGCGAACCTCAGAGAGCTGTTTTTT
11,TRBV21-1,TRBJ2-7,NA,NA,CASSKSYEQYF,TGTGCCAGCAGCAAATCCTACGAGCAGTACTTC
16,TRBV5-1,TRBJ2-7,NA,TRBD1,CASSLGPGQGSYEQYF,TGCGCCAGCAGCTTGGGACCGGGACAGGGTTCCTACGAGCAGTACTTC
14,TRBV28,TRBJ2-7,NA,NA,CASRSPSGSYEQYF,TGTGCCAGCAGATCCCCCTCGGGCTCCTACGAGCAGTACTTC